Below are 12 T cell receptor beta chains sequenced from a single sample in a study of blood T cell repertoires in COVID-19. Assay used: immunoSEQ multiplex PCR; TCRdb lists only in-frame clones, some missing. Here the sample spans around 80,000 clones, 80% to 90% being singletons. Input material: peripheral blood. The origin of the receptors is a woman of 80 years or more with active or convalescent COVID-19.

This rearrangement joins TRBV4-3 to TRBJ2-1, with a tentative D call TRBD2 (5 bases). This CDR3 has 18 amino acids. V was trimmed by 0 bases and J by 3 bases, leaving 18 bases between them. CDR1 and CDR2 from the germline V gene are LGHNA and YSLEER. DNA for the CDR3: TGCGCCAGCAGCCAAGAAGGGTGGAGGTCGTCGGGCTACAATGAGCAGTTCTTC. It is translated as CASSQEGWRSSGYNEQFF.

This chain connects TRBV3-1 (or the pseudogene TRBV3-2) to TRBJ1-3; the match to TRBD1 covers 9 bases. The V segment lost 2 bases and the J segment 4 bases; nucleotides outside the gene matches: 6. Per the germline V gene, CDR1 is LGHDT and CDR2 is YNNKEL (reference sequence). The CDR3 is 16 amino acids. CDR3 sequence (DNA): TGTGCCAGCAGCCAATCGAGGACAGGGGCAGGAAACACCATATATTTT. This sequence encodes CASSQSRTGAGNTIYF.

This chain joins TRBV7-9 and TRBJ2-5; 7 bases map to TRBD2. CDR3 length: 13 amino acids. Germline loops: CDR1 SEHNR, CDR2 FQNEAQ (reference sequence). The V gene end was trimmed by 5 bases and the J gene end by 4 bases; junction bases not matched to a gene: 4. CDR3 protein: CASSGRAAETQYF. CDR3 bases: TGTGCCAGCAGCGGGAGGGCCGCAGAGACCCAGTACTTC.

The V and J genes are TRBV7-8 and TRBJ2-1, with 9 bases identical to TRBD2. Germline CDR1 and CDR2: SGHVS and FQNEAQ. The CDR3 is made up of 16 amino acids. The J segment lost 4 bases and the V segment lost 3 bases, leaving 7 bases of the junction unmatched. The CDR3 DNA is TGTGCCAGCAGCTTGGTATCTAGCGGGACATACAATGAGCAGTTCTTC. Amino acids: CASSLVSSGTYNEQFF.

The gene calls are TRBV2 and TRBJ2-7; 7 bases map to TRBD1. CDR3 size: 11 residues. The germline CDR1 and CDR2 sequences are SNHLY and FYNNEI. Losses at the gene ends were 7 bases for V and 4 bases for J; bases not matched to a gene: 1. The CDR3 loop is CASMTGYEQYF. Written as DNA, the CDR3 is TGTGCCAGCATGACAGGGTACGAGCAGTACTTC.

V usage is TRBV24-1 and J usage is TRBJ1-1, with a tentative D call TRBD1 (5 bases). The CDR3 length is 15 residues. In germline, CDR1 is KGHDR, CDR2 SFDVKD. The V end was cut by 3 bases, the J end by 4 bases, with 14 bases between. The CDR3 region is CATSDAPGGSTEAFF. The CDR3 DNA reads TGTGCCACCAGTGATGCGCCTGGGGGGTCCACTGAAGCTTTCTTT.

The chain couples TRBV6-2 or TRBV6-3 to TRBJ2-3, with 15 bases identical to TRBD2. Looked up from germline, CDR1 is MNHEY and CDR2 is SVGEGT. The V and J ends lost 5 bases and 5 bases, in that order; junction bases with no gene match: 17. The CDR3 extends over 20 amino acids. Written as DNA, the CDR3 is TGTGCCAGCAGTCTTCAACTTGGACTAGCGGGAGGGCCGCGGGGAGATACGCAGTATTTT. Its protein product is CASSLQLGLAGGPRGDTQYF.

The sample holds a few counts of this clone. This chain connects TRBV12-3 or TRBV12-4 to TRBJ2-2, with D unclear. This CDR3 region has 12 residues. Deletions cut 5 bases from V and 2 bases from J, with 3 bases between. Here the CDR3 DNA reads TGTGCCAGCAGTCGTAACACCGGGGAGCTGTTTTTT. It codes for CASSRNTGELFF.

The gene calls are TRBV7-2 and TRBJ2-7, with a tentative D call TRBD2 (7 bases). The CDR3 is 15 amino acids. V lost 2 bases, J lost 9 bases, and 20 bases lay in between. Per germline, CDR1 SGHTA and CDR2 FQGNSA. The CDR3 region is CASSLTLGTGGAQYF. The CDR3 coding sequence is TGTGCCAGCAGCTTAACTCTTGGGACTGGGGGGGCGCAGTACTTC.

The chain combines TRBV19 with TRBJ2-1, with TRBD2 identical over 7 bases. The CDR3 sequence is 15 residues long. In germline, CDR1 is LNHDA, CDR2 SQIVND (reference sequence). With V trimmed by 4 bases and J by 12 bases, 15 bases remained unmatched. The CDR3 region is CASSTPSAGLESQFF. The CDR3, as DNA: TGTGCCAGTAGTACGCCCTCCGCAGGACTAGAGTCGCAGTTCTTC.

CDR3 sequence: CSVEDASGTRETQYF. Here the CDR3 DNA reads TGCAGCGTTGAAGATGCTAGCGGGACAAGGGAGACCCAGTACTTC. This chain joins TRBV29-1 and TRBJ2-5; 9 bases match TRBD2. Germline V gene lookup returns CDR1 SQVTM and CDR2 ANQGSEA. Unmatched junction bases numbered 7, after V lost 0 bases and J lost 5 bases. This CDR3 comprises 15 residues.

The rearrangement joins TRBV3-1 (or the pseudogene TRBV3-2) to TRBJ2-7; tentatively, D is TRBD1 (5 bases). V dropped 5 bases and J dropped 0 bases, with 8 bases sitting between them. In germline, CDR1 is LGHDT, CDR2 YNNKEL (reference sequence). The CDR3 runs to 13 residues. The CDR3 is CASSKQVSYEQYF. The CDR3 nucleotides are TGTGCCAGCAGCAAACAGGTCTCCTACGAGCAGTACTTC.